This T cell receptor beta chain was profiled in a study of PD-1 blockade in classical Hodgkin lymphoma. Every one of the patients relapsed after autologous stem cell transplantation (brentuximab vedotin exposure was variable). This clone has a handful of counts. CDR1 is SGHAT and CDR2 is FQNNGV in the germline V gene. V lost 4 bases and J lost 7, with 10 bases in between. The CDR3 runs to 12 residues. Data came from immunoSEQ multiplex PCR; TCRdb stores just in-frame clones and leaves some out. The sample has about 40,000 clones, 88% seen once. The V and J genes are TRBV11-2 and TRBJ1-2, with D possibly TRBD1 on 6 matching bases. The TCR comes from a human donor with classical Hodgkin lymphoma. The material sequenced was peripheral blood mononuclear cells (PBMCs), taken before the second cycle of nivolumab. The CDR3 bases are TGTGCCAGCAGCTCAGGGGACGGTGGCTACACCTTC. It yields the protein CASSSGDGGYTF.